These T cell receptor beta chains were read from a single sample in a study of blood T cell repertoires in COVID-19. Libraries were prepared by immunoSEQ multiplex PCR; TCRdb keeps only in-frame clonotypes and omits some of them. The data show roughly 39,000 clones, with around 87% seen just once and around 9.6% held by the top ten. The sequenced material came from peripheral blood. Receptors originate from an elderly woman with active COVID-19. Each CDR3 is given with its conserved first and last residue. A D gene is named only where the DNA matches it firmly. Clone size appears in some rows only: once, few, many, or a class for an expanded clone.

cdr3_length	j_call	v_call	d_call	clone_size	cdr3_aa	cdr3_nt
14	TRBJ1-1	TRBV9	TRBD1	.	CASSARQGNTEAFF	TGTGCCAGCAGCGCTCGACAGGGGAACACTGAAGCTTTCTTT
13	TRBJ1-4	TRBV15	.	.	CATSKGEGEKLFF	TGTGCCACCAGCAAAGGGGAGGGGGAAAAACTGTTTTTT
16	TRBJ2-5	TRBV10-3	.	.	CAISERPGETQETQYF	TGTGCCATCAGTGAGCGACCAGGGGAAACCCAAGAGACCCAGTACTTC
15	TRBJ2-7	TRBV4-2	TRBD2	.	CASSPLAGVTYEQYF	TGTGCCAGCAGCCCACTAGCGGGGGTTACCTACGAGCAGTACTTC
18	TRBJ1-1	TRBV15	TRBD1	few	CATSRAPGQGQGNTEAFF	TGTGCCACCAGCAGAGCCCCGGGACAGGGCCAAGGGAACACTGAAGCTTTCTTT
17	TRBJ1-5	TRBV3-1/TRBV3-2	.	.	CASSPSYLVERNQPQHF	TGTGCCAGCAGCCCGTCTTATTTAGTTGAGCGGAATCAGCCCCAGCATTTT
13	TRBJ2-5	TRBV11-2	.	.	CASSLRGQETQYF	TGTGCCAGCAGCCTCCGGGGCCAAGAGACCCAGTACTTC
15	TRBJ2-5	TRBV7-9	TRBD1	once	CASSSGTGSQETQYF	TGTGCCAGCAGCTCCGGGACAGGGTCCCAAGAGACCCAGTACTTC
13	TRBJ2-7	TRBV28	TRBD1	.	CASNPPPGGEQYF	TGTGCCAGCAACCCCCCGCCAGGGGGAGAGCAGTACTTC
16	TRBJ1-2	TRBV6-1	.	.	CASSEYVGQGIYGYTF	TGTGCCAGCAGTGAGTACGTGGGGCAGGGGATCTATGGCTACACCTTC
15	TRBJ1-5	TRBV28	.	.	CASLASHRNRQPQHF	TGTGCCAGCTTGGCATCCCACAGGAACAGGCAGCCCCAGCATTTT
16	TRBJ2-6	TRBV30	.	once	CAWKKGFSAGANVLTF	TGTGCCTGGAAGAAGGGGTTCTCCGCTGGGGCCAACGTCCTGACTTTC
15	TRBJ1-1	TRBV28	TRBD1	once	CASSLSGTGGRRAFF	TGTGCCAGCAGTTTATCCGGGACAGGGGGGAGACGGGCTTTCTTT
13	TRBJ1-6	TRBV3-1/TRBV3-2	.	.	CASSQVRDSPLHF	TGTGCCAGCAGCCAAGTGAGAGATTCACCCCTCCACTTT
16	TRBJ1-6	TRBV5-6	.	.	CASSPEGDSYNSPLHF	TGTGCCAGCAGCCCGGAGGGTGACTCCTATAATTCACCCCTCCACTTT
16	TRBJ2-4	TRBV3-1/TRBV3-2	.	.	CASSPDTVMRGNIQYF	TGTGCCAGCAGCCCCGACACCGTTATGCGTGGGAACATTCAGTACTTC
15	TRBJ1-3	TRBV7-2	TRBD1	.	CASSLVRGLGNTIYF	TGTGCCAGCAGCTTAGTTAGGGGGCTTGGAAACACCATATATTTT
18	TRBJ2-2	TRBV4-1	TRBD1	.	CASSLFTLTGQYTGELFF	TGCGCCAGCAGCCTTTTCACCTTGACGGGACAGTACACCGGGGAGCTGTTTTTT
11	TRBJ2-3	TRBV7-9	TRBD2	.	CASSPGGTQYF	TGTGCCAGCAGCCCGGGGGGTACGCAGTATTTT
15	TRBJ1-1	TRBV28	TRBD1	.	CASSGWDRGWTEAFF	TGTGCCAGCAGCGGCTGGGACAGGGGCTGGACTGAAGCTTTCTTT
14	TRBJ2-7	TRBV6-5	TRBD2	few	CASRQNPGGREQYF	TGTGCCAGCAGGCAAAATCCGGGGGGGCGAGAGCAGTACTTC
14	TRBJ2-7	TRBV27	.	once	CASSFTGSAREQYF	TGTGCCAGCAGTTTTACGGGTTCGGCGCGCGAGCAGTACTTC
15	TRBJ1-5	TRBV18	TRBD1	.	CASSPGTGPHQPQHF	TGTGCCAGCTCACCCGGGACAGGGCCACATCAGCCCCAGCATTTT
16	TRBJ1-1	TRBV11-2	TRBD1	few	CASSSPQGAGNTEAFF	TGTGCCAGCAGCTCCCCACAGGGGGCTGGGAACACTGAAGCTTTCTTT
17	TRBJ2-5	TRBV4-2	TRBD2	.	CASSPTSGGGAGETQYF	TGTGCCAGCAGCCCCACCTCAGGCGGGGGGGCGGGGGAGACCCAGTACTTC
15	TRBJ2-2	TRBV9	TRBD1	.	CASSVEGAGTGELFF	TGTGCCAGCAGCGTAGAGGGGGCCGGGACCGGGGAGCTGTTTTTT
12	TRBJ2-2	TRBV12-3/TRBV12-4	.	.	CASSPNTGELFF	TGTGCCAGCAGTCCCAATACCGGGGAGCTGTTTTTT
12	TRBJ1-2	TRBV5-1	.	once	CASSADRYGYTF	TGCGCCAGCAGTGCAGATCGCTATGGCTACACCTTC
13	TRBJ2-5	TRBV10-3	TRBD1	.	CAIMSDRAETQYF	TGTGCCATCATGAGTGACAGGGCGGAGACCCAGTACTTC
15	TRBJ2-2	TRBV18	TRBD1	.	CASSLGQGETGELFF	TGTGCCAGCTCATTGGGACAGGGAGAGACCGGGGAGCTGTTTTTT
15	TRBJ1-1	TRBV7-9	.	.	CASSLTAIKNTEAFF	TGTGCCAGCAGCTTAACCGCGATAAAGAACACTGAAGCTTTCTTT
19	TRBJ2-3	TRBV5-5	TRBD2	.	CASSFPGLAGVQYTDTQYF	TGTGCCAGCAGCTTTCCGGGACTAGCGGGGGTTCAATACACAGATACGCAGTATTTT
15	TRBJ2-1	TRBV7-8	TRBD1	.	CASSPRQGPYNEQFF	TGTGCCAGCAGCCCGAGACAGGGTCCCTACAATGAGCAGTTCTTC
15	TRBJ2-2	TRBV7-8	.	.	CASSLTTSGTGELFF	TGTGCCAGCAGCTTAACGACATCCGGCACCGGGGAGCTGTTTTTT
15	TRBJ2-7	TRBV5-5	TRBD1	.	CASSTTDRGWDEQYF	TGTGCCAGCAGCACAACGGACAGGGGTTGGGACGAGCAGTACTTC
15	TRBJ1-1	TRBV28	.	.	CASSSTGSGNTEAFF	TGTGCCAGCAGTTCCACGGGGTCGGGGAACACTGAAGCTTTCTTT
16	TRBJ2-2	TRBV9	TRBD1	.	CASSVPTGGNTGELFF	TGTGCCAGCAGCGTTCCCACAGGGGGGAACACCGGGGAGCTGTTTTTT
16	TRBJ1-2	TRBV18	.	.	CASSQGSTTGPYGYTF	TGTGCCAGCTCACAAGGGTCGACTACAGGGCCCTATGGCTACACCTTC
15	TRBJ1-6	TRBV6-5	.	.	CASSLKQGRNSPLHF	TGTGCCAGCAGCCTCAAACAGGGTCGGAATTCACCCCTCCACTTT
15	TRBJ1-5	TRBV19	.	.	CASSRKTDSNQPQHF	TGTGCCAGTAGTAGGAAGACAGATAGCAATCAGCCCCAGCATTTT
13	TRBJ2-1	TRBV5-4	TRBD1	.	CASSLGQGYEQFF	TGTGCCAGCAGCTTGGGACAGGGGTATGAGCAGTTCTTC
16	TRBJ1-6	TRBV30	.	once	CAWSVLPSSYNSPLHF	TGTGCCTGGAGTGTACTTCCGAGCTCCTATAATTCACCCCTCCACTTT
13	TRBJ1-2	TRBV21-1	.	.	CASSGSFNYGYTF	TGTGCCAGCTCGGGGTCGTTTAACTATGGCTACACCTTC
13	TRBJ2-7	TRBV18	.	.	CASSPEHDYEQYF	TGTGCCAGCTCACCAGAGCACGACTACGAGCAGTACTTC
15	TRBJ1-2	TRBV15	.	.	CATSRDPRITYGYTF	TGTGCCACCAGCAGAGATCCGAGGATTACCTATGGCTACACCTTC
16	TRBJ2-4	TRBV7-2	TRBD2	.	CASSLASGDSGNIQYF	TGTGCCAGCAGCTTAGCTAGCGGGGATTCTGGAAACATTCAGTACTTC
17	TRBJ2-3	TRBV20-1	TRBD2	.	CSASVAGGPVDTDTQYF	TGCAGTGCTAGTGTAGCGGGGGGGCCCGTGGACACAGATACGCAGTATTTT
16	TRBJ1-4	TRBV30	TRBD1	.	CAWSTEQGPRGEKLFF	TGTGCCTGGAGTACCGAACAGGGGCCTCGCGGTGAAAAACTGTTTTTT
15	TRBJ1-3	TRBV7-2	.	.	CASSSPPGFGNTIYF	TGTGCCAGCAGCTCTCCCCCAGGGTTTGGAAACACCATATATTTT
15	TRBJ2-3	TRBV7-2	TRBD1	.	CASSLRQGRRDTQYF	TGTGCCAGCAGCCTCCGACAGGGGAGACGGGATACGCAGTATTTT
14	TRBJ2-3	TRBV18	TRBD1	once	CASSPDRVGDTQYF	TGTGCCAGCTCACCCGACAGGGTTGGAGATACGCAGTATTTT
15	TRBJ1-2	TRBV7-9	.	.	CASSLTGWQNYGYTF	TGTGCCAGCAGCTTAACAGGTTGGCAAAACTATGGCTACACCTTC
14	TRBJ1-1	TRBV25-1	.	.	CASSDGGGRKRAFF	TGTGCCAGCAGTGATGGCGGGGGCAGGAAGAGGGCTTTCTTT